This TCR beta chain was profiled in a study of shared clonotypes between healthy human individuals. Whole-study context: Donor ages ranged 18 to 49 years: a couple of women, a few men. Findings and limits, study-wide: The diversity represented, both genetic and in exposure history, was limited by few donors.

Worth noting for this clone: Antigen: not known.

Original processing notes: ImmunoSEQ output lacked quality scores and full-length reads, limiting matched filtering. This table comes from immunoSEQ multiplex PCR, and its TCRdb copy is limited to in-frame clones, with some not included. V and J calls and clone size are copied from that table; D and trimming were computed from the DNA. The sample carries 450,000 to 500,000 clones, 70% to 80% recorded once. Trimming cost V 4 bases and J 6 bases; bases outside gene matches: 6. Germline V lookup: CDR1 SQVTM, CDR2 ANQGSEA. The CDR3 has 13 amino acids. The sequenced sample was PBMCs. This chain uses TRBV29-1 with TRBJ2-7; 10 bases are a match to TRBD2. This TCR was sampled from a woman aged 40 to 50 in good health. Some clones in this sample may be carry-over from other donors' samples. CDR3 DNA: TGCAGCGTTGCCCCTAGCGGGAGTCCCGAGCAGTACTTC. Translation: CSVAPSGSPEQYF.